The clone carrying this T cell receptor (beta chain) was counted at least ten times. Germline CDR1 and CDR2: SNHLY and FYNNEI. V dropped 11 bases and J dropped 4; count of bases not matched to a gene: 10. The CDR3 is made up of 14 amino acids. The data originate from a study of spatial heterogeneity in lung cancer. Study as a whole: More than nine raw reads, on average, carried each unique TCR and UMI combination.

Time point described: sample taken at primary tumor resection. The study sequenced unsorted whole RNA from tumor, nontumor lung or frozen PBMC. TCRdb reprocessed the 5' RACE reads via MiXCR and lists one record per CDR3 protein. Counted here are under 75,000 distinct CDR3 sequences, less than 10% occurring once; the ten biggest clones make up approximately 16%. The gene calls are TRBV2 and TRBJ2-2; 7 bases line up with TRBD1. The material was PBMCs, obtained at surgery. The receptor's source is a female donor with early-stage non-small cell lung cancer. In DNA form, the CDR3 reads TGTGCCGGAAATGACAGGGTTGTCACCGGGGAGCTGTTTTTT. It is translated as CAGNDRVVTGELFF.